The TCR beta chain described here comes from a study of T cells in Graves' hyperthyroidism and ophthalmopathy. Study-wide results and caveats: Ophthalmopathy was told apart from stable hyperthyroidism by a 13 V-J model.

Amplification of TCR beta CDR3 regions was performed using RNA transcripts as template. The HTBI primer set drove a first-round RT-PCR of the TCR CDR3. TCRdb fed the multiplex PCR reads into MiXCR, producing one record per CDR3 protein. The sample consists of some 250,000 distinct CDR3 sequences, more than 12% of them appearing once. Many counts were recorded for this clonotype. No antigen is known for it. Exclusion followed for patients with uncontrolled infection, other autoimmune disease, pregnancy or lactation. Fresh peripheral blood, roughly 10 ml, was the source of the PBMCs. The CDR3 spans 14 residues. The V end lost 3 bases, the J end lost 0 bases, and 10 bases lay between the germline ends. Germline loops: CDR1 DFQATT, CDR2 SNEGSKA (reference sequence).

This TCR was sampled from a woman between 40 and 50 years old with Graves' hyperthyroidism that later progressed to Graves' ophthalmopathy. What was sequenced was blood. The genes are TRBV20-1 and TRBJ2-3; TRBD2 is a possible D gene (6 bases). CDR3 amino acids: CSASVRESTDTQYF. In DNA form, the CDR3 reads TGCAGTGCTAGTGTCCGGGAGAGCACAGATACGCAGTATTTT.